The clone carrying this T cell receptor beta chain was observed a few times. What it binds is unknown. The data originate from a study of shared clonotypes between healthy human individuals. Germline CDR1 LNHDA, CDR2 SQIVND (reference sequence). Unmatched junction bases numbered 8, after V lost 6 bases and J lost 7 bases. This CDR3 has 14 amino acids. Sequencing used immunoSEQ multiplex PCR; TCRdb keeps in-frame clones, though not all of them. Here the sample spans nearly 1 million clones, approximately 80% being singletons. Notes on the study in general: Rarefaction exposed incomplete sorted-subset sequencing despite large depth.

Material: memory CD4+ T cells sorted from blood. The sample's subset: CD45RA-negative fraction. The receptor's source is a man younger than 35 in good health. The rearrangement uses TRBV19 and TRBJ1-5, with 8 positions matching TRBD1. The CDR3 sequence is CASSRTGTEQPQHF. DNA of the CDR3: TGTGCCAGTAGCCGGACAGGGACGGAACAGCCCCAGCATTTT. Complete variable domain (other parts from reference TRBV19 and TRBJ1-5): DGGITQSPKYLFRKEGQNVTLSCEQNLNHDAMYWYRQDPGQGLRLIYYSQIVNDFQKGDIAEGYSVSREKKESFPLTVTSAQKNPTAFYLCASSRTGTEQPQHFGDGTRLSIL.